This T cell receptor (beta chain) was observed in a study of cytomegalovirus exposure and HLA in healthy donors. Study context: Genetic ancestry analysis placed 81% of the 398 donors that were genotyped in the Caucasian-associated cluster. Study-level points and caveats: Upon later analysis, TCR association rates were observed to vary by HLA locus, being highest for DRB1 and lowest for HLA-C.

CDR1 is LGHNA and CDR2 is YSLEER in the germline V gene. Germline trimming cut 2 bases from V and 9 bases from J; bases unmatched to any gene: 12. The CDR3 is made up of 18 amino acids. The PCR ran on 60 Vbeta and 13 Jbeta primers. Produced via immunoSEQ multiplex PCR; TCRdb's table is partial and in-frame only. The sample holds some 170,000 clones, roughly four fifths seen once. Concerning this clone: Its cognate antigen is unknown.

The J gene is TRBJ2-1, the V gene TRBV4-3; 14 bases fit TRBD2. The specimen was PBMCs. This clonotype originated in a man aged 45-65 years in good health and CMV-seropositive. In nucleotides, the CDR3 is TGCGCCAGCAGCCAACCACCGACTAGCGGGGGGGCTAGACGTGAGCAGTTCTTC. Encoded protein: CASSQPPTSGGARREQFF.